The text below deals with one T cell receptor (beta chain). The entry originates in a study of blood T cell repertoires in COVID-19. Study-wide context: Italy, Spain and the United States were the sources of the convalescent and acute COVID-19 samples.

Measured with immunoSEQ multiplex PCR; TCRdb has only the in-frame clones, and not every one. The repertoire includes fewer than 300,000 clones, around 90% of them detected once, and more than 0.95% sits in the top ten. In terms of age and location, participants ranged from roughly 18 to 90 years and lived in about 25 US areas. Participants had their cohort set by participant-reported clinical history. What the recovered Cohort 3 donors had was two negative PCRs, clearance, or symptom resolution. The CDR3 length is 15 residues. Trimming removed 2 bases at V and 0 bases at J, with 10 bases between. Per the germline V gene, CDR1 is SNHLY and CDR2 is FYNNEI.

Input material: PBMCs or T cells enriched from blood (not recorded which). The TCR comes from a woman aged 25 to 39 who had recovered from COVID-19. The V gene is TRBV2, the J gene TRBJ1-1; D gene uncertain. The CDR3 nucleotides read TGTGCCAGCAGTGAAAGTCACTTGATGAACACTGAAGCTTTCTTT. It specifies CASSESHLMNTEAFF.